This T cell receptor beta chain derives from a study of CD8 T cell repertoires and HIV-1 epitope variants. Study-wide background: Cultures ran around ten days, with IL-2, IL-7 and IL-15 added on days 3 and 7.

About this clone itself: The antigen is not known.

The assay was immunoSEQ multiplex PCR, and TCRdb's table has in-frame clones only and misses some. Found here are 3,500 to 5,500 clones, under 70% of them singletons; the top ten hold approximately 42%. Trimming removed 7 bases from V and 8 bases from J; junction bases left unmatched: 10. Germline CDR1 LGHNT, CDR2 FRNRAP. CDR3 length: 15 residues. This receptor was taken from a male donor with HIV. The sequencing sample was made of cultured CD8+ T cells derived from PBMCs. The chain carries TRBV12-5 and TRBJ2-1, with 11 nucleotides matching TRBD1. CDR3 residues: CASAVAGQGAYEQFF. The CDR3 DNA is TGTGCTAGTGCCGTCGCCGGACAGGGGGCTTATGAGCAGTTCTTC.